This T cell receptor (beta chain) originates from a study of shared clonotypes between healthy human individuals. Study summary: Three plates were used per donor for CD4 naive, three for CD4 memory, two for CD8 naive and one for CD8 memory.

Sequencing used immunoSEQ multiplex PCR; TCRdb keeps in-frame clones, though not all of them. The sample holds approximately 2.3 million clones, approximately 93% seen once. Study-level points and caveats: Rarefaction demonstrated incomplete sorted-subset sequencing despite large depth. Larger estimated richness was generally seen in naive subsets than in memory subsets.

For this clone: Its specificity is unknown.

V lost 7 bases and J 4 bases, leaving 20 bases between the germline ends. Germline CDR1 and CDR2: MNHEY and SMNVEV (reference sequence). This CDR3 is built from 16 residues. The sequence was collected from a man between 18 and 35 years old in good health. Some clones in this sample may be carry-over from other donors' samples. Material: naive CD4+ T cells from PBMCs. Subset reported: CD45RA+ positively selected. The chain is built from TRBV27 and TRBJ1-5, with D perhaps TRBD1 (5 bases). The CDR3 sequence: CASIDLGGGQNQPQHF. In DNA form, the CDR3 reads TGTGCCAGCATCGACTTGGGGGGTGGGCAAAATCAGCCCCAGCATTTT.